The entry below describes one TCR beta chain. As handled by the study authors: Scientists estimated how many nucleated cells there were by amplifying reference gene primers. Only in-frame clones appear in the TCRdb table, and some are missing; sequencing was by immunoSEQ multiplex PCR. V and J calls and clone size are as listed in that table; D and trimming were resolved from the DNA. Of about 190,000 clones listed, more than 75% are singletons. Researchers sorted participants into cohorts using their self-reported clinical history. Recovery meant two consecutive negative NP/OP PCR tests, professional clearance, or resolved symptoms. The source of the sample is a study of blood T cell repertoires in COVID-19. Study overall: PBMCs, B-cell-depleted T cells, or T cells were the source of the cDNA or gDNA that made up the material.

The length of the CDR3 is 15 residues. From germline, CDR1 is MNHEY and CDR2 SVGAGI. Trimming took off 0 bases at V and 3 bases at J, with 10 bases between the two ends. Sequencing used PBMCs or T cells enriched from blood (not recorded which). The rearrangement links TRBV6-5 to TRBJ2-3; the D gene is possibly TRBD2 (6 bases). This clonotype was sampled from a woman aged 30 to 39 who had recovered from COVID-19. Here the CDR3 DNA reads TGTGCCAGCAGTTACTCGATGCGGGAAACAGATACGCAGTATTTT. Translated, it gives CASSYSMRETDTQYF.